This T cell receptor (beta chain) stems from a study of cytomegalovirus exposure and HLA in healthy donors. In its sample, this clone was seen a few times. Its cognate antigen is unknown. Study results and caveats: The number of N-insertions in an Asian-associated ancestry cluster was reportedly below the roughly 620-donor mean in a later analysis.

The study ran its PCR with 60 Vbeta and 13 Jbeta primers. The repertoire was sequenced with immunoSEQ multiplex PCR; TCRdb's copy has only in-frame clones and lacks some. Of 120,000 or so clones listed, about 71% were seen once; the top ten hold 2.5% to 3.5%. The sequencing sample was made of PBMCs. This TCR came from a woman in her forties or fifties in good health and CMV-seronegative.

The chain's CDR3 is CASSLVGNKLFF. The CDR3 DNA is TGTGCCAGCAGTTTAGTCGGGAATAAACTGTTTTTT. The chain combines TRBV6-5 with TRBJ1-4, with D hard to call. CDR1 is MNHEY, CDR2 SVGAGI, per germline. CDR3 length: 12 amino acids. Trimming pared 4 bases from V and 11 bases from J, leaving 11 bases between.